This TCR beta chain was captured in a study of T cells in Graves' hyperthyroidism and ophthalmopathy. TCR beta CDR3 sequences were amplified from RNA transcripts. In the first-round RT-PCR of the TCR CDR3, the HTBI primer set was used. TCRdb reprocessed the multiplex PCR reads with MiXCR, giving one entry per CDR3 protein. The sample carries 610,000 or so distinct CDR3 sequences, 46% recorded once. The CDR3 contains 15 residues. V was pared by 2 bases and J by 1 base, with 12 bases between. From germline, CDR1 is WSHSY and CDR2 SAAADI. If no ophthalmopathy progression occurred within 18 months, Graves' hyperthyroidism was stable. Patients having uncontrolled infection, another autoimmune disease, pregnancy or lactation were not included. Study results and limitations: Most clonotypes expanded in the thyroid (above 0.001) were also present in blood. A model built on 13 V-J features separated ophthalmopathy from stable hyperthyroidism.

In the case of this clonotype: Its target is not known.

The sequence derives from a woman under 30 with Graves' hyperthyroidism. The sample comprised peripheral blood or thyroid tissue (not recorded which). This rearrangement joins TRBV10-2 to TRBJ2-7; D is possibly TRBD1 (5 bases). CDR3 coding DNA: TGCGCCAGCAGTGAGGTAGTGGGGCAGTCCTACGAGCAGTACTTC. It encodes CASSEVVGQSYEQYF.